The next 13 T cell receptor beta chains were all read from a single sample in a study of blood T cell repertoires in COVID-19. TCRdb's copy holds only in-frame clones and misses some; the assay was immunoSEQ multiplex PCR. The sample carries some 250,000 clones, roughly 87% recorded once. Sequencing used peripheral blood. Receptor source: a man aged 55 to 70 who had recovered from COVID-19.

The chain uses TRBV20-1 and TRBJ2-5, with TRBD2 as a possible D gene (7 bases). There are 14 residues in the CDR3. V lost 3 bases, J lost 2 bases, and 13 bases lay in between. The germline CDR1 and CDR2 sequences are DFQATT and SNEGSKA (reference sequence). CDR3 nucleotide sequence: TGCAGTGCTAGTGTGGGAGGGGGACAAGAGACCCAGTACTTC. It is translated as CSASVGGGQETQYF.

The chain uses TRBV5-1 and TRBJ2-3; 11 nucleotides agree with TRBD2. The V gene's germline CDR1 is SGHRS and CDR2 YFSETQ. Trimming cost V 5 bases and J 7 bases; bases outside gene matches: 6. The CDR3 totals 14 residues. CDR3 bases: TGCGCCAGCAGTGAGTCTAGCGGGAGGCATACGCAGTATTTT. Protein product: CASSESSGRHTQYF. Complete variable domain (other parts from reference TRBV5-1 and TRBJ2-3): KAGVTQTPRYLIKTRGQQVTLSCSPISGHRSVSWYQQTPGQGLQFLFEYFSETQRNKGNFPGRFSGRQFSNSRSEMNVSTLELGDSALYLCASSESSGRHTQYFGPGTRLTVL.

CDR3 nucleotides: TGCGCCAGCAGCCGAGGCCGGGGTGGGGACACTGAAGCTTTCTTT. Translating it yields CASSRGRGGDTEAFF. The J gene is TRBJ1-1, the V gene TRBV5-1; D not certain. Germline CDR1 SGHRS, CDR2 YFSETQ. V was pared by 4 bases and J by 3 bases, with 16 bases between. The CDR3 contains 15 residues.

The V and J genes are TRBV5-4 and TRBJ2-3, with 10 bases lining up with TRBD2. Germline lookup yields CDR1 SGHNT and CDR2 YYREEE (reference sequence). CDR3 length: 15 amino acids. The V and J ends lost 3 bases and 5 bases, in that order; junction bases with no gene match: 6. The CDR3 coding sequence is TGTGCCAGCAGCTCTGGACTAGCGGCGGGAGATACGCAGTATTTT. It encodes CASSSGLAAGDTQYF.

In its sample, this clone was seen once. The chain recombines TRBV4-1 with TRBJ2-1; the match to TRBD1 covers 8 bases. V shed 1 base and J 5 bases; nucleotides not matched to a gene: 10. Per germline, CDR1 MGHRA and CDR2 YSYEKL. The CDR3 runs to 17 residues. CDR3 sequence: CASSQAVGQGVHNEQFF. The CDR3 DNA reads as TGCGCCAGCAGCCAAGCCGTCGGACAGGGTGTCCACAATGAGCAGTTCTTC.

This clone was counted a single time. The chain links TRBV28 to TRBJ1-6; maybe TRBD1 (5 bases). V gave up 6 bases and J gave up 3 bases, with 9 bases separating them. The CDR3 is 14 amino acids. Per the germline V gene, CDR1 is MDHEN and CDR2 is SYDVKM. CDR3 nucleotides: TGTGCCAGCAGGCCGGGACTCTATAATTCACCCCTCCACTTT. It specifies CASRPGLYNSPLHF.

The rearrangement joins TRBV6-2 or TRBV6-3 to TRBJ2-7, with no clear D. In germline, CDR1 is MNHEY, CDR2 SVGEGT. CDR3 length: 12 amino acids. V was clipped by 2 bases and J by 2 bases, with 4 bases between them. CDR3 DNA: TGTGCCAGCAGTTACCCTACCTACGAGCAGTACTTC. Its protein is CASSYPTYEQYF.

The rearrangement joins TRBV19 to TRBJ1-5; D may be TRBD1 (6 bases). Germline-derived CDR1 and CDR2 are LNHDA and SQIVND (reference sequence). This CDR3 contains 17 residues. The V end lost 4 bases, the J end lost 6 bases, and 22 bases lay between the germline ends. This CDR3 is CASSRGAGAQQGQPQHF. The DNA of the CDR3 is TGTGCCAGTAGTAGGGGGGCGGGGGCGCAACAAGGTCAGCCCCAGCATTTT.

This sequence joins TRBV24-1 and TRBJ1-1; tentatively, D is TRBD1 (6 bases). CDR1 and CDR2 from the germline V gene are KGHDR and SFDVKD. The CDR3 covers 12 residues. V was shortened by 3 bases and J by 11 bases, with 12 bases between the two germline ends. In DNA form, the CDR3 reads TGTGCCACCAGTGATGAACAGGGTTGGGCTTTCTTT. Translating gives CATSDEQGWAFF.

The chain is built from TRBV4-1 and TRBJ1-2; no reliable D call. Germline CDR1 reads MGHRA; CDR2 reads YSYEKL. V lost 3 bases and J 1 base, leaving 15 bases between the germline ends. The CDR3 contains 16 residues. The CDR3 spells CASSQIGKEGNYGYTF. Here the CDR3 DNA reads TGCGCCAGCAGCCAGATCGGGAAAGAAGGTAACTATGGCTACACCTTC.

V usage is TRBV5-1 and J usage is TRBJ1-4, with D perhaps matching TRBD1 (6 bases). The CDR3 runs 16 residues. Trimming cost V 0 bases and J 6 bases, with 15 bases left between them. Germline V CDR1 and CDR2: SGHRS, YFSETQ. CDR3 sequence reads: CASSLAPGQFYEKLFF. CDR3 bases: TGCGCCAGCAGCTTGGCCCCTGGACAGTTCTATGAAAAACTGTTTTTT.

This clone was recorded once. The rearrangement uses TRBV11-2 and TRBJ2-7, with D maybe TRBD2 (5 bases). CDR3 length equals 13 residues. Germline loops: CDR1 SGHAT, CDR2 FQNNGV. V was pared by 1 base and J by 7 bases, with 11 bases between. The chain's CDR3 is CASSLAGLGEQYV. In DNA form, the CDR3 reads TGTGCCAGCAGCTTAGCAGGACTCGGGGAGCAGTACGTC.

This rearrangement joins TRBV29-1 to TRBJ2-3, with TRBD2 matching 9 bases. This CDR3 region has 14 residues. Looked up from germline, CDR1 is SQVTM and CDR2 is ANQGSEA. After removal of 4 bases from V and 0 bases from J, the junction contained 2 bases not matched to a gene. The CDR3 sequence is CSVVTSGSTDTQYF. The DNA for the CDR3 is TGCAGCGTTGTTACTAGCGGGAGCACAGATACGCAGTATTTT.